Below, 15 T cell receptor beta chains from the same sample are listed, as sequenced in a study of blood T cell repertoires in COVID-19. Produced via immunoSEQ multiplex PCR; TCRdb's table is partial and in-frame only. The table records around 70,000 clones, 90% of them present only once. The material sequenced was peripheral blood. The receptors were gathered from a man aged 50 to 60 with acute or convalescent COVID-19.

The chain couples TRBV12-3 or TRBV12-4 to TRBJ2-1; no reliable D call. The CDR3 consists of 12 residues. V lost 1 base, J lost 15 bases, and 13 bases lay in between. The CDR3 DNA sequence: TGTGCCAGCAGTTTAGGGATGACATCTGGGTTCTTC. Protein sequence: CASSLGMTSGFF.

This chain joins TRBV5-6 and TRBJ1-1; 7 bases are a match to TRBD1. The V gene end was trimmed by 2 bases and the J gene end by 0 bases; junction bases not matched to a gene: 1. This CDR3 region has 14 residues. The germline CDR1 and CDR2 sequences are SGHDT and YYEEEE. CDR3: CASSFRGMNTEAFF. The CDR3 DNA follows: TGTGCCAGCAGCTTCAGGGGGATGAACACTGAAGCTTTCTTT.

In DNA, the CDR3 is TGCGCCAGCAGTACTGGGGGCGAGGAAAAACTGTTTTTT. Its protein product is CASSTGGEEKLFF. The V call is TRBV5-1, the J call TRBJ1-4; the D gene is possibly TRBD1 (6 bases). Germline V gene sequence: CDR1 SGHRS, CDR2 YFSETQ. This CDR3 spans 13 amino acids. V shed 5 bases and J shed 8 bases, with 13 bases lying between them.

The chain recombines TRBV27 with TRBJ1-2, with 10 nucleotides matching TRBD1. This CDR3 comprises 14 residues. Germline trimming cut 3 bases from V and 2 bases from J; bases unmatched to any gene: 0. CDR1 is MNHEY and CDR2 is SMNVEV in the germline V gene (reference sequence). The CDR3 here is CASSLGQGNYGYTF. DNA for the CDR3: TGTGCCAGCAGTTTGGGACAGGGGAACTATGGCTACACCTTC.

The rearrangement joins TRBV25-1 to TRBJ2-5; D possibly corresponds to TRBD1 (5 bases). Trimming pared 0 bases from V and 4 bases from J, leaving 12 bases between. The CDR3 length is 15 residues. Germline CDR1 is MGHDK and CDR2 is SYGVNS. The CDR3 sequence is CASSEYRGHGETQYF. In DNA form, the CDR3 reads TGTGCCAGCAGTGAATATAGGGGCCACGGAGAGACCCAGTACTTC.

This chain uses TRBV25-1 with TRBJ2-1; TRBD2 aligns across 11 bases. Germline V lookup: CDR1 MGHDK, CDR2 SYGVNS. The CDR3 runs to 15 residues. V lost 7 bases to trimming and J lost 4 bases; unmatched junction nucleotides: 6. DNA of the CDR3: TGTGCCAGCATCCCGGGACTAGCGGAGTACAATGAGCAGTTCTTC. Protein sequence: CASIPGLAEYNEQFF.

V usage is TRBV28 and J usage is TRBJ2-7; TRBD2 aligns across 9 bases. The CDR3 covers 14 residues. The germline gives CDR1 MDHEN, CDR2 SYDVKM. The V segment lost 3 bases and the J segment 3 bases; nucleotides outside the gene matches: 3. The CDR3 DNA sequence: TGTGCCAGCAGTTTTGTTAGCGGGAGCTACGAGCAGTACTTC. Protein sequence: CASSFVSGSYEQYF.

This chain links TRBV7-8 with TRBJ1-6; D gene ambiguous. Germline V gene data show CDR1 as SGHVS and CDR2 as FQNEAQ. Trimming cost V 1 base and J 15 bases, with 13 bases left between them. The CDR3 contains 13 residues. This CDR3 reads CASSLGRVKRLHF. CDR3 coding DNA: TGTGCCAGCAGCTTAGGTCGGGTAAAGCGCCTCCACTTT.

V usage is TRBV27 and J usage is TRBJ2-3, with a tentative D call TRBD2 (5 bases). Germline V gene lookup returns CDR1 MNHEY and CDR2 SMNVEV (reference sequence). The CDR3 loop spans 15 amino acids. Trimming took 4 bases from V and 2 from J, leaving 13 bases between them. CDR3 in DNA: TGTGCCAGCAGTTCCAGCGGAAGAATCACAGATACGCAGTATTTT. Its protein is CASSSSGRITDTQYF.

CDR3 coding DNA: TGTGCCAGCAGTTTATGGCCTGACAGGGCCGACAAAAACATTCAGTACTTC. Translation: CASSLWPDRADKNIQYF. The chain links TRBV28 to TRBJ2-4, with TRBD1 matching 7 bases. The CDR3 is made up of 17 amino acids. Germline V gives CDR1 MDHEN, CDR2 SYDVKM. V dropped 0 bases and J dropped 3; count of bases not matched to a gene: 8.

This clone was seen ten or more times. This chain uses TRBV11-2 with TRBJ2-1; D gene ambiguous. V lost 3 bases to trimming and J lost 9 bases, with 9 bases between them. The CDR3 length is 12 residues. CDR1 is SGHAT, CDR2 FQNNGV, per germline. CDR3 sequence reads: CASSFRDSEQFF. CDR3 DNA: TGTGCCAGCAGCTTCCGAGATTCTGAGCAGTTCTTC.

CDR3 amino acids: CASSYGSGRVYEQYF. The CDR3 nucleotides are TGTGCCAGCAGTTACGGGAGCGGGAGGGTCTACGAGCAGTACTTC. The chain has TRBV6-5 and TRBJ2-7; the match to TRBD2 covers 10 bases. The CDR3 spans 15 residues. After removal of 2 bases from V and 3 bases from J, the junction contained 4 bases not matched to a gene. CDR1 MNHEY and CDR2 SVGAGI come from the germline V gene.

This chain uses TRBV28 with TRBJ1-4; 8 bases are shared with TRBD1. Germline V gene data show CDR1 as MDHEN and CDR2 as SYDVKM. Trimming took 3 bases from V and 8 from J; bases not matched to a gene: 5. This CDR3 contains 14 residues. The CDR3, as DNA: TGTGCCAGCAGTTTTACAGGGGGTAGAGAAAAACTGTTTTTT. It is translated as CASSFTGGREKLFF.

V usage is TRBV29-1 and J usage is TRBJ2-3, with 13 bases matching TRBD2. The CDR3 sequence is 14 residues long. After removal of 7 bases from V and 4 bases from J, the junction contained 5 bases not matched to a gene. Per germline, CDR1 SQVTM and CDR2 ANQGSEA. In DNA form, the CDR3 reads TGCAGCGCAGCGGGACTAGCGGGATCAGATACGCAGTATTTT. This translates into CSAAGLAGSDTQYF.

The J gene is TRBJ2-1, the V gene TRBV10-1; 9 positions match TRBD1. The V segment lost 4 bases and the J segment 7 bases; nucleotides outside the gene matches: 8. The germline V gene encodes CDR1 WNHNN and CDR2 SYGVQD (reference sequence). The CDR3 length is 15 residues. The CDR3: CASSVRTGARNEQFF. As DNA, the CDR3 is TGCGCCAGCAGTGTCCGGACAGGGGCAAGGAATGAGCAGTTCTTC.